The 4 T cell receptor beta chains given below trace back to one sample, sequenced in a study of OX40 agonist ivuxolimab in advanced cancers. The protocol was immunoSEQ multiplex PCR, while the TCRdb copy is restricted to in-frame clones and leaves out a portion. The table has about 62,000 clones, approximately 91% seen once. The sequencing used CD4+ or CD8+ T cells sorted from blood, collected in a trial of the OX40 agonist ivuxolimab. The source is an adult with an advanced solid tumor such as melanoma, head and neck, liver or kidney cancer.

V usage is TRBV30 and J usage is TRBJ2-2, with a tentative D call TRBD1 (6 bases). Germline loops: CDR1 GTSNPN, CDR2 SVGIG (reference sequence). Trimming shortened V by 2 bases and J by 6 bases, and 13 bases separated the two germline ends. The length of the CDR3 is 14 residues. CDR3 residues: CAWSSGDISGELFF. CDR3 nucleotide sequence: TGTGCCTGGAGTTCCGGGGACATCTCCGGGGAGCTGTTTTTT.

The chain is built from TRBV7-9 and TRBJ2-7; 15 bases agree with TRBD2. CDR1 and CDR2 from the germline V gene are SEHNR and FQNEAQ (reference sequence). V gave up 5 bases and J gave up 2 bases; unmatched junction bases: 4. The CDR3 is 16 residues long. The CDR3 DNA follows: TGTGCCAGCAGCCCCGGGACTAGCGGGAGGACCTACGAGCAGTACTTC. Translated: CASSPGTSGRTYEQYF.

The CDR3: CASSQQDSNQPQHF. The CDR3 DNA is TGTGCCAGCAGTCAACAGGATAGCAATCAGCCCCAGCATTTT. The chain carries TRBV6-5 and TRBJ1-5; the D gene is possibly TRBD1 (5 bases). The V gene lost 5 bases and the J gene lost 0 bases, with 8 bases spanning the gap. This CDR3 region has 14 residues. Germline V CDR1 and CDR2: MNHEY, SVGAGI.

The chain links TRBV7-8 to TRBJ1-2; D perhaps matches TRBD1 (5 bases). V shed 5 bases and J shed 4 bases, with 23 bases lying between them. The germline V gene has CDR1 SGHVS and CDR2 FQNEAQ. The CDR3 loop spans 17 amino acids. The CDR3 sequence is CASSQFTRDGSLYGYTF. The CDR3 nucleotides read TGTGCCAGCAGCCAATTTACCCGGGACGGGTCTCTCTATGGCTACACCTTC. The whole variable domain, filled in from reference TRBV7-8 and TRBJ1-2, reads GAGVSQSPRYKVAKRGQDVALRCDPISGHVSLFWYQQALGQGPEFLTYFQNEAQLDKSGLPSDRFFAERPEGSVSTLKIQRTQQEDSAVYLCASSQFTRDGSLYGYTFGSGTRLTVV.